This T cell receptor (beta chain) came from a study of blood T cell repertoires in COVID-19. Researchers sorted participants into cohorts using their self-reported clinical history. The CDR3 totals 15 residues. Trimming took 6 bases from V and 5 from J; bases not matched to a gene: 8. CDR1 is MDHEN and CDR2 is SYDVKM in the germline V gene. Only in-frame clones appear in the TCRdb table, and some are missing; sequencing was by immunoSEQ multiplex PCR. Here the sample spans more than 250,000 clones, roughly 80% being singletons. This TCR was recovered from a man in his forties who had been exposed to COVID-19. The sample taken for sequencing was PBMCs or T cells enriched from blood (not recorded which). The rearrangement joins TRBV28 to TRBJ2-1, with 9 bases that match TRBD2. The CDR3 spells CASSPLAGRNNEQFF. Here the CDR3 DNA reads TGTGCCAGCAGCCCCCTAGCGGGAAGGAACAATGAGCAGTTCTTC. The entire variable domain, with the rest obtained from reference TRBV28 and TRBJ2-1, is as follows: DVKVTQSSRYLVKRTGEKVFLECVQDMDHENMFWYRQDPGLGLRLIYFSYDVKMKEKGDIPEGYSVSREKKERFSLILESASTNQTSMYLCASSPLAGRNNEQFFGPGTRLTVL.